These T cell receptor beta chains were read from a single sample in a study of blood T cell repertoires in COVID-19. Assay: immunoSEQ multiplex PCR; the TCRdb copy retains only in-frame clones and omits some. Counted here are 100,000 to 150,000 clones, around nine tenths occurring once; the ten biggest clones make up around 2.3%. The sample comprised PBMCs or T cells enriched from blood (not recorded which). These receptors all stem from a woman between 50 and 59 years old who had recovered from COVID-19. CDR3s include the opening cysteine and the closing phenylalanine or tryptophan. The D gene is left open where the match is weak. Where a row states a size, it is once, few, many or the class of an expanded clone; other rows omit it.

DNA: TGTGCCAGCAGCGAGACAGGATTCTCTGGAAACACCATATATTTT
CDR3: CASSETGFSGNTIYF
J: TRBJ1-3
D: NA
size: NA
V: TRBV9

DNA: TGCGCCAGCAGCCAAGATCCGCAGGGTGGCAGCTACACCTTC
CDR3: CASSQDPQGGSYTF
J: TRBJ1-2
D: NA
size: NA
V: TRBV4-3

DNA: TGTGCCAGCAGTACAGGTTCTCCCTATGGCTACACCTTC
CDR3: CASSTGSPYGYTF
J: TRBJ1-2
D: NA
size: NA
V: TRBV6-5

DNA: TGCGCCAGCAGCCAAGGGCAGCGGGGATCCTACGAGCAGTACTTC
CDR3: CASSQGQRGSYEQYF
J: TRBJ2-7
D: TRBD2
size: NA
V: TRBV4-3

DNA: TGCAGCGTCATTGACAGGGGTACAGATACGCAGTATTTT
CDR3: CSVIDRGTDTQYF
J: TRBJ2-3
D: TRBD1
size: NA
V: TRBV29-1

DNA: TGTGCCAGCAGCTCACTTAATAGCAATCAGCCCCAGCATTTT
CDR3: CASSSLNSNQPQHF
J: TRBJ1-5
D: NA
size: NA
V: TRBV5-4

DNA: TGTGCCAGCAGCTTATTGGGGACAGGGCCCTACGAGCAGTACTTC
CDR3: CASSLLGTGPYEQYF
J: TRBJ2-7
D: TRBD1
size: NA
V: TRBV7-3

DNA: TGCGCCAGCAGCTTGGGACAGGGAGGCGAAAAACTGTTTTTT
CDR3: CASSLGQGGEKLFF
J: TRBJ1-4
D: TRBD1
size: NA
V: TRBV5-1

DNA: TGTGCCAGCAGCAAAGGACAGGGTATAAACACCATATATTTT
CDR3: CASSKGQGINTIYF
J: TRBJ1-3
D: TRBD1
size: NA
V: TRBV7-6

DNA: TGTGCCAGCAGCTTAGTCGGCATCGGGACCGGGGAGCTGTTTTTT
CDR3: CASSLVGIGTGELFF
J: TRBJ2-2
D: NA
size: NA
V: TRBV7-8

DNA: TGTGCCAGCAGCTTAGAAGGGGGTCTATCCTACGAGCAGTACTTC
CDR3: CASSLEGGLSYEQYF
J: TRBJ2-7
D: NA
size: NA
V: TRBV7-2

DNA: TGTGCCAGCAGGAACAGGGAGATGATGAACACTGAAGCTTTCTTT
CDR3: CASRNREMMNTEAFF
J: TRBJ1-1
D: NA
size: few
V: TRBV5-4

DNA: TGTGCCAGCGGGTCAGGGGGCATGAACACTGAAGCTTTCTTT
CDR3: CASGSGGMNTEAFF
J: TRBJ1-1
D: TRBD1
size: NA
V: TRBV6-4

DNA: TGCACCAGCAGGGGGGGAACCTACGAGCAGTACTTC
CDR3: CTSRGGTYEQYF
J: TRBJ2-7
D: NA
size: NA
V: TRBV1